This T cell receptor beta chain was profiled in a study of blood T cell repertoires in COVID-19. Here immunoSEQ multiplex PCR was the method, and the copy in TCRdb shows in-frame clones only, minus some. The profile shows 180,000 or so clones, roughly 81% of them singletons. The CDR3 covers 15 residues. The germline V and J ends were trimmed by 8 bases and 1 base, with 16 bases remaining between them. Germline V gives CDR1 MNHEY, CDR2 SVGAGI. Sequencing was performed on peripheral blood. This TCR derives from a woman in her thirties or forties with COVID-19, enrolled during active disease. This chain uses TRBV6-5 with TRBJ2-3; the D gene is possibly TRBD1 (6 bases). The DNA of the CDR3 is TGTGCCAGCGGTAACAGGGTCGTGGGCACAGATACGCAGTATTTT. This encodes CASGNRVVGTDTQYF.